Following are 9 T cell receptor beta chains from one sample sequenced in a study of blood T cells in healthy people across ages. A second 7 to 11 cycle PCR used barcoded and J-beta primers. Via MiXCR, TCRdb re-called the 5' RACE reads, giving one row per CDR3 protein. The sample lists under 2,000,000 distinct CDR3 sequences, 49% seen once, with around 2.1% in the top ten. The sequencing input was blood. The receptors stem from a woman between 40 and 55 years old in good health.

The J gene is TRBJ2-3, the V gene TRBV20-1, with a weak D call TRBD2 (6 bases). The V end lost 1 base, the J end lost 4 bases, and 15 bases lay between the germline ends. CDR3 size: 15 residues. The germline CDR1 and CDR2 sequences are DFQATT and SNEGSKA (reference sequence). The CDR3 coding sequence is TGCAGTGCTAGAGCGGAGGGCCCAATGGCAGATACGCAGTATTTT. Protein: CSARAEGPMADTQYF.

This clonotype was counted a few times. This rearrangement joins TRBV29-1 to TRBJ2-1; D is uncertain. CDR3 length equals 13 residues. The V end lost 3 bases, the J end lost 2 bases, and 8 bases lay between the germline ends. Germline V gives CDR1 SQVTM, CDR2 ANQGSEA. The CDR3 region is CSVDGVTYNEQFF. In nucleotides, the CDR3 is TGCAGCGTTGACGGTGTCACCTACAATGAGCAGTTCTTC.

This clonotype was counted once. The V gene is TRBV4-1, the J gene TRBJ2-1; D gene unclear. Near its end, the DNA agrees better with TRBJ2-7, so the J call may be wrong. CDR3 length: 15 amino acids. CDR1 and CDR2 (germline): MGHRA, YSYEKL. CDR3: CASSQDSDSYNEQYF. CDR3 in DNA: TGCGCCAGCAGCCAAGATTCAGACTCCTACAATGAGCAGTACTTC.

This sequence joins TRBV2 and TRBJ2-7; 11 bases line up with TRBD1. The CDR3 is 15 amino acids. Germline lookup yields CDR1 SNHLY and CDR2 FYNNEI. V lost 5 bases, J lost 10 bases, and 13 bases stayed unmatched. CDR3 sequence: CASSLTRDRGEPQYF. CDR3 sequence (DNA): TGTGCCAGCAGTCTAACCCGGGACAGGGGGGAGCCCCAGTACTTC.

There are a few counts of this clonotype. The rearrangement uses TRBV5-1 and TRBJ2-6; D is ambiguous. V shed 2 bases and J shed 0 bases, with 6 bases lying between them. This CDR3 comprises 15 residues. Germline lookup yields CDR1 SGHRS and CDR2 YFSETQ. CDR3 loop: CASSFYISGANVLTF. DNA for the CDR3: TGCGCCAGCAGCTTCTATATCTCTGGGGCCAACGTCCTGACTTTC.

This clonotype was recorded at least ten times. The V and J genes are TRBV4-1 and TRBJ2-7; D remains ambiguous. The V gene lost 1 base and the J gene lost 3 bases, with 7 bases spanning the gap. The CDR3 is 13 residues long. CDR1 and CDR2 from the germline V gene are MGHRA and YSYEKL. CDR3 coding DNA: TGCGCCAGCAGCCAAGCTGGCAGCTACGAGCAGTACTTC. Amino acids: CASSQAGSYEQYF.

This clonotype was counted a few times. J is TRBJ2-5 and V is TRBV5-1, with TRBD1 matching 8 bases. The CDR3 totals 16 residues. Germline V CDR1 and CDR2: SGHRS, YFSETQ. V lost 2 bases and J lost 2; bases outside the gene matches: 8. The CDR3 reads CASSLRPRDRQETQYF. CDR3 coding DNA: TGCGCCAGCAGCTTACGCCCCCGGGACAGGCAAGAGACCCAGTACTTC.

The chain uses TRBV5-1 and TRBJ2-1; D gene ambiguous. Trimming removed 3 bases from V and 6 bases from J, with 10 bases in between. The CDR3 covers 13 residues. Germline assignment: CDR1 SGHRS and CDR2 YFSETQ. The CDR3 is CASSSNWGNEQFF. The DNA of the CDR3 is TGCGCCAGCAGCTCCAACTGGGGCAATGAGCAGTTCTTC.

The chain links TRBV18 to TRBJ2-3; TRBD2 is a possible D gene (6 bases). V lost 2 bases to trimming and J lost 0 bases, with 9 bases between them. This CDR3 comprises 15 residues. CDR1 is KGHSH, CDR2 LQKENI, per germline. The DNA for the CDR3 is TGTGCCAGCTCACCAATGGAGGGGAGCACAGATACGCAGTATTTT. It yields the protein CASSPMEGSTDTQYF.